One and the same sample provided the 11 T cell receptor beta chains below, sequenced in a study of T cells in Graves' hyperthyroidism and ophthalmopathy. The source material, RNA transcripts, was used to amplify TCR beta CDR3 regions. The primer set for the first-round RT-PCR of the TCR CDR3 was HTBI. TCRdb used MiXCR to reprocess the multiplex PCR reads, holding one entry per CDR3 protein. Of 390,000 or so distinct CDR3 sequences listed, over 12% are singletons. Sequencing was carried out using blood. Source of these receptors: a man aged 18 to 29 with Graves' ophthalmopathy.

In this sample, this clonotype turned up many times. The J gene is TRBJ2-2, the V gene TRBV5-1; possible D gene TRBD2, 5 bases. Between the trimmed V and J ends, which lost 4 bases and 0 bases, there was a span of 7 bases. The CDR3 is made up of 14 amino acids. CDR1 and CDR2 (germline): SGHRS, YFSETQ. DNA of the CDR3: TGCGCCAGCAGCCAGGAGGCGAACACCGGGGAGCTGTTTTTT. Translating it yields CASSQEANTGELFF. The full variable domain, completed using reference TRBV5-1 and TRBJ2-2, is KAGVTQTPRYLIKTRGQQVTLSCSPISGHRSVSWYQQTPGQGLQFLFEYFSETQRNKGNFPGRFSGRQFSNSRSEMNVSTLELGDSALYLCASSQEANTGELFFGEGSRLTVL.

This chain connects TRBV19 to TRBJ2-4; D possibly corresponds to TRBD1 (6 bases). The V end was cut by 8 bases, the J end by 8 bases, with 19 bases between. CDR3 size: 14 residues. From germline, CDR1 is LNHDA and CDR2 SQIVND (reference sequence). The CDR3 DNA sequence: TGTGCCAGTTATCAAAAAGGGGGTCGGGACATTCAGTACTTC. This gives the protein CASYQKGGRDIQYF. Together with reference TRBV19 and TRBJ2-4, the CDR3 gives the full variable domain: DGGITQSPKYLFRKEGQNVTLSCEQNLNHDAMYWYRQDPGQGLRLIYYSQIVNDFQKGDIAEGYSVSREKKESFPLTVTSAQKNPTAFYLCASYQKGGRDIQYFGAGTRLSVL.

This clonotype was counted a few times. The chain uses TRBV27 and TRBJ1-4; no clear D. The germline V gene encodes CDR1 MNHEY and CDR2 SMNVEV (reference sequence). V was trimmed by 5 bases and J by 6 bases, leaving 10 bases between them. The CDR3 contains 13 residues. Here the CDR3 DNA reads TGTGCCAGCAGTGTTCCAGGTCATGAAAAACTGTTTTTT. Its protein product is CASSVPGHEKLFF.

This clonotype has a count of ten or more. The gene calls are TRBV7-2 and TRBJ2-3; D is uncertain. Trimming removed 5 bases at V and 3 bases at J, with 6 bases between. Germline lookup yields CDR1 SGHTA and CDR2 FQGNSA. The CDR3 covers 12 residues. CDR3 coding DNA: TGTGCCAGCAGCGAATTTACAGATACGCAGTATTTT. Translation gives CASSEFTDTQYF.

For this clonotype: A much larger clone lies a single base off, so this may be a read error. The gene calls are TRBV29-1 and TRBJ1-1; 7 positions agree with TRBD1. The germline CDR1 and CDR2 sequences are SQVTM and ANQGSEA. CDR3 length: 11 amino acids. CDR3 in amino acids: CSVARGTDAFF. In DNA, the CDR3 is TGCAGCGTCGCCAGGGGGACTGATGCTTTCTTT.

This chain connects TRBV7-9 to TRBJ1-3, with D tentatively TRBD1 (6 bases). Germline lookup yields CDR1 SEHNR and CDR2 FQNEAQ (reference sequence). With 0 bases removed from V and 0 bases from J, the gap between germline ends came to 12 bases. This CDR3 is built from 17 residues. The CDR3 sequence is CASSLADSLSSGNTIYF. CDR3 nucleotide sequence: TGTGCCAGCAGCTTAGCGGACAGCCTCAGCTCTGGAAACACCATATATTTT.

This clonotype was picked up a small number of times. The rearrangement joins TRBV7-9 to TRBJ1-5, with D maybe TRBD1 (6 bases). In germline, CDR1 is SEHNR, CDR2 FQNEAQ (reference sequence). V lost 6 bases, J lost 6 bases, and 12 bases lay in between. This CDR3 is 13 amino acids long. The DNA for the CDR3 is TGTGCCAGCAGTTCCCCGGGGGCTCAGCCCCAGCATTTT. This encodes CASSSPGAQPQHF.

This sequence joins TRBV5-1 and TRBJ1-3; unclear D gene. Per germline, CDR1 SGHRS and CDR2 YFSETQ. Trimming removed 6 bases from V and 0 bases from J, with 4 bases in between. The CDR3 loop spans 12 amino acids. CDR3 sequence reads: CASKSSGNTIYF. CDR3 nucleotides: TGCGCCAGCAAAAGCTCTGGAAACACCATATATTTT.

This clonotype was seen at least ten times. The V call is TRBV27, the J call TRBJ1-5; D is undetermined. Trimming left V 3 bases short and J 3 bases short, with 12 bases between. Germline assignment: CDR1 MNHEY and CDR2 SMNVEV (reference sequence). The CDR3 extends over 15 amino acids. CDR3 sequence: CASSFTPEVNQPQHF. The CDR3 region has the DNA TGTGCCAGCAGTTTTACTCCGGAGGTCAATCAGCCCCAGCATTTT.

This clonotype was counted between two and nine times. The rearrangement links TRBV5-6 to TRBJ1-5; 7 bases line up with TRBD1. Germline V gene sequence: CDR1 SGHDT, CDR2 YYEEEE. V shed 4 bases, J shed 10 bases, and the junction held 8 bases outside the gene matches. This CDR3 has 13 amino acids. CDR3 region: CASSQEGTDPQHF. In DNA form, the CDR3 reads TGTGCCAGCAGCCAGGAGGGGACAGACCCCCAGCATTTT.

This clonotype was picked up many times. The chain joins TRBV6-8 to TRBJ2-1; TRBD2 matches at 7 bases. The CDR3 sequence is 12 residues long. V shed 0 bases and J 15 bases; nucleotides not matched to a gene: 5. CDR1 is MNHGY, CDR2 SAAAGT, per germline. The DNA of the CDR3 is TGTGCCAGCAGTTACTCGCACGGGAGGCCGTTCTTC. It yields the protein CASSYSHGRPFF.